These 9 T cell receptor beta chains were all obtained from the same sample, sequenced in a study of cytomegalovirus exposure and HLA in healthy donors. Both 60 Vbeta primers and 13 Jbeta primers went into the PCR. Sequenced by immunoSEQ multiplex PCR; TCRdb stores in-frame clones only, minus some. Of 90,000 to 100,000 clones in the sample, less than 10% were seen once. Sequenced material: PBMCs. The receptors originated from a man between 45 and 60 years old in good health and CMV-seropositive.

As regards this clone: Other DNA sequences in the same sample also yield this CDR3. V and J are TRBV2 and TRBJ2-5; 10 nucleotides agree with TRBD2. Germline-derived CDR1 and CDR2 are SNHLY and FYNNEI. The ends lost 4 bases at V and 0 bases at J; junction bases unmatched: 2. This CDR3 region has 15 residues. CDR3 coding DNA: TGTGCCAGCAGTGGGACTAGCGGATACCAAGAGACCCAGTACTTC. This codes for CASSGTSGYQETQYF.

Only a few counts were recorded for this clone. The chain is built from TRBV6-6 and TRBJ2-2; a possible D gene is TRBD2 (6 bases). The length of the CDR3 is 16 residues. Germline-derived CDR1 and CDR2 are MNHNY and SVGAGI (reference sequence). V was cut by 7 bases and J by 1 base, with 16 bases left in between. CDR3 amino acids: CASIDRDLVNTGELFF. In nucleotides, the CDR3 is TGTGCCAGCATAGACCGGGACTTGGTGAACACCGGGGAGCTGTTTTTT.

This clone has more than one count but fewer than ten. This chain links TRBV27 with TRBJ2-7; TRBD2 aligns across 13 bases. Germline V gene data show CDR1 as MNHEY and CDR2 as SMNVEV (reference sequence). V shed 3 bases and J 9 bases; nucleotides not matched to a gene: 8. There are 15 residues in the CDR3. The CDR3 DNA follows: TGTGCCAGCAGTTTTCGGACTAGCGGGAGTTTTCGGCAGTACTTC. Translated, it gives CASSFRTSGSFRQYF.

This chain links TRBV28 with TRBJ2-1; TRBD2 agrees at 12 bases. There are 16 residues in the CDR3. Trimming cost V 3 bases and J 7 bases; bases outside gene matches: 7. Per germline, CDR1 MDHEN and CDR2 SYDVKM. The CDR3 here is CASSFPRGLAGNEQFF. Here the CDR3 DNA reads TGTGCCAGCAGTTTTCCCCGCGGACTAGCGGGAAATGAGCAGTTCTTC.

This clone has more than one count but fewer than ten. This chain links TRBV28 with TRBJ1-5; D perhaps matches TRBD1 (5 bases). The CDR3 has 16 amino acids. V lost 6 bases, J lost 2 bases, and 17 bases lay in between. Germline-derived CDR1 and CDR2 are MDHEN and SYDVKM. Written as DNA, the CDR3 is TGTGCCAGCAGAAAGTCCCAGGGTGCAGGCAATCAGCCCCAGCATTTT. This encodes CASRKSQGAGNQPQHF.

The gene calls are TRBV11-2 and TRBJ2-3; D possibly corresponds to TRBD2 (5 bases). Germline-derived CDR1 and CDR2 are SGHAT and FQNNGV. V was cut by 0 bases and J by 6 bases, with 10 bases left in between. The length of the CDR3 is 14 residues. The CDR3 coding sequence is TGTGCCAGCAGCTTAGAAGGACTGGGGGATACGCAGTATTTT. Translated, it gives CASSLEGLGDTQYF.

This clone was found a few times. The gene calls are TRBV6-5 and TRBJ2-7, with 7 bases fitting TRBD2. Germline CDR1 reads MNHEY; CDR2 reads SVGAGI. V was pared by 7 bases and J by 3 bases, with 12 bases of the junction left unmatched. The CDR3 loop spans 15 amino acids. DNA of the CDR3: TGTGCCAGCACGGGGGGTCGGACCGTGGGCTACGAGCAGTACTTC. It specifies CASTGGRTVGYEQYF.

This chain uses TRBV7-9 with TRBJ1-6; 7 bases match TRBD1. The CDR3 length is 14 residues. The ends lost 1 base at V and 10 bases at J; junction bases unmatched: 4. CDR1 is SEHNR and CDR2 is FQNEAQ in the germline V gene (reference sequence). The CDR3 bases are TGTGCCAGCAGCTTAGGACAGGGAGTCTCACCCCTCCACTTT. Translated, it gives CASSLGQGVSPLHF.

This clone was detected only a few times. The rearrangement links TRBV28 to TRBJ1-2; perhaps TRBD1 as D (6 bases). CDR1 and CDR2 (germline): MDHEN, SYDVKM. Trimming stripped 4 bases from V and 5 bases from J, with 8 bases between. The CDR3 has 12 amino acids. The CDR3 DNA reads TGTGCCAGCAGTTACAGGGATTATGGCTACACCTTC. Translated, it gives CASSYRDYGYTF.